This TCR beta chain was retrieved from a study of blood T cell repertoires in COVID-19. Overall study context: There were acute and convalescent COVID-19 samples, and they came from the United States, Italy and Spain. The analysed material was cDNA or gDNA that came from T cells, B-cell-depleted T cells, or PBMCs.

The V and J ends lost 5 bases and 3 bases, in that order; junction bases with no gene match: 7. Per germline, CDR1 SGHTA and CDR2 FQGNSA. CDR3 size: 15 residues. As handled by the study authors: Reference gene primer amplification in the assay estimated nucleated cell counts. Assay used: immunoSEQ multiplex PCR; TCRdb lists only in-frame clones, some missing. The V and J calls and the clone size are those of that table, but D and trimming were determined from the DNA. Found here are hundreds of thousands of clones, approximately 89% of them singletons; the top ten hold less than 3.5%. The chain joins TRBV7-2 to TRBJ2-3, with 8 bases aligning to TRBD1. The clonotype comes from a woman aged 18-29 years who had recovered from COVID-19. Sequencing was performed on peripheral blood. In DNA, the CDR3 is TGTGCCAGCAGCCGCGGACAGGGTGAAACAGATACGCAGTATTTT. Encoded protein: CASSRGQGETDTQYF. Full variable domain (outside the CDR3, taken from reference TRBV7-2 and TRBJ2-3): GAGVSQSPSNKVTEKGKDVELRCDPISGHTALYWYRQSLGQGLEFLIYFQGNSAPDKSGLPSDRFSAERTGGSVSTLTIQRTQQEDSAVYLCASSRGQGETDTQYFGPGTRLTVL.